A single sample gave rise to the 12 T cell receptor beta chains below, sequenced in a study of beta chain features in type 1 diabetes. Broader study findings: A moderate, significant TCRB CDR3 shortening appeared in type 1 diabetes across four CD4+ subsets.

The entirety of the isolated RNA underwent reverse transcription, so expressed TCRB transcripts were sequenced. Data came from immunoSEQ multiplex PCR; TCRdb stores just in-frame clones and leaves some out. The profile shows roughly 150,000 clones, 9% of them singletons. These receptors lack a known antigen. The sequenced sample was central memory CD4+ T cells from blood. The receptors derive from a woman aged 30 to 39 with type 1 diabetes.

The chain is built from TRBV6-5 and TRBJ1-5; D ambiguous. This CDR3 is built from 15 residues. The germline CDR1 and CDR2 sequences are MNHEY and SVGAGI. Trimming pared 6 bases from V and 0 bases from J, leaving 12 bases between. The CDR3 sequence: CASRTRRDSNQPQHF. CDR3 DNA sequence: TGTGCCAGCAGGACCCGGAGGGATAGCAATCAGCCCCAGCATTTT.

This rearrangement joins TRBV5-1 to TRBJ2-5; D may be TRBD2 (6 bases). Germline CDR1 reads SGHRS; CDR2 reads YFSETQ. Trimming took off 3 bases at V and 2 bases at J, with 14 bases between the two ends. The CDR3 totals 15 residues. CDR3 coding DNA: TGCGCCAGCAGCTCCGGACTACCAAATCAAGAGACCCAGTACTTC. Translation: CASSSGLPNQETQYF.

This clone came up a few times. V usage is TRBV7-9 and J usage is TRBJ2-3; TRBD1 is a possible D gene (5 bases). The CDR3 spans 14 residues. CDR1 is SEHNR, CDR2 FQNEAQ, per germline (reference sequence). V lost 5 bases to trimming and J lost 6 bases, with 15 bases between them. Written as DNA, the CDR3 is TGTGCCAGCAGCATCTCTAGGGGAATGGATACGCAGTATTTT. It codes for CASSISRGMDTQYF.

The genes are TRBV6-5 and TRBJ2-7; TRBD1 matches at 9 bases. Germline values: CDR1 MNHEY, CDR2 SVGAGI. V was clipped by 5 bases and J by 4 bases; unmatched bases: 9. CDR3 size: 15 residues. The CDR3 nucleotides are TGTGCCAGCAGTGGTCCGGGACAGGGTCGGTACGAGCAGTACTTC. Its protein product is CASSGPGQGRYEQYF.

This sequence joins TRBV11-3 and TRBJ1-1; a possible D gene is TRBD1 (5 bases). The germline V and J ends were trimmed by 1 base and 10 bases, with 10 bases remaining between them. This CDR3 comprises 12 residues. Germline CDR1 SGHNT, CDR2 YENEEA. The CDR3 region has the DNA TGTGCCAGCAGCTTAGTGGAGACAGTAGCTTTCTTT. Translated, it gives CASSLVETVAFF.

This clone was counted only a few times. V is TRBV6-6 and J is TRBJ2-1; 12 bases agree with TRBD2. Germline CDR1 is MNHNY and CDR2 is SVGAGI (reference sequence). Trimming removed 7 bases from V and 7 bases from J; junction bases left unmatched: 11. The CDR3 length is 16 residues. The CDR3 DNA is TGTGCCAGCACCCCACGGTCTAGCGGGAGGGAAAATGAGCAGTTCTTC. This gives the protein CASTPRSSGRENEQFF.

The CDR3 reads CASSLDPGSYEQYF. In DNA form, the CDR3 reads TGTGCCAGCAGCTTAGACCCGGGTAGCTACGAGCAGTACTTC. This rearrangement joins TRBV7-3 to TRBJ2-7; D is unresolved. The CDR3 covers 14 residues. Germline V gene data show CDR1 as SGHTA and CDR2 as FQGTGA. Trimming shortened V by 2 bases and J by 3 bases, and 11 bases separated the two germline ends.

In this sample, this clone turned up a few times. The V gene is TRBV5-1, the J gene TRBJ2-5; D ambiguous. This CDR3 is built from 13 residues. Germline CDR1 is SGHRS and CDR2 is YFSETQ. Trimming pared 1 base from V and 5 bases from J, leaving 9 bases between. CDR3 in amino acids: CASSLPLHETQYF. Here the CDR3 DNA reads TGCGCCAGCAGCTTGCCACTCCATGAGACCCAGTACTTC. The whole variable domain, remainder taken from reference TRBV5-1 and TRBJ2-5, is KAGVTQTPRYLIKTRGQQVTLSCSPISGHRSVSWYQQTPGQGLQFLFEYFSETQRNKGNFPGRFSGRQFSNSRSEMNVSTLELGDSALYLCASSLPLHETQYFGPGTRLLVL.

A few counts support this clone. The chain employs TRBV30 and TRBJ2-7; tentatively, D is TRBD2 (7 bases). The germline V gene encodes CDR1 GTSNPN and CDR2 SVGIG (reference sequence). This CDR3 is built from 16 residues. V dropped 0 bases and J dropped 6 bases, with 21 bases sitting between them. The CDR3 coding sequence is TGTGCCTGGAGTGTAATAGTGGGGGGCGGGAGTCGCGAGCAGTACTTC. Its protein product is CAWSVIVGGGSREQYF.

Only a few counts were recorded for this clone. The chain links TRBV9 to TRBJ1-2; TRBD1 matches at 7 bases. Germline trimming cut 0 bases from V and 5 bases from J; bases unmatched to any gene: 4. The CDR3 sequence is 14 residues long. Germline CDR1 reads SGDLS; CDR2 reads YYNGEE. As DNA, the CDR3 is TGTGCCAGCAGCGTAGGGACAGGTCTTTATGGCTACACCTTC. Translated: CASSVGTGLYGYTF.

The CDR3 nucleotides are TGCGCCAGCAGCTTGGATCCGACAGGGAACGAGCAGTACTTC. Protein sequence: CASSLDPTGNEQYF. V and J are TRBV5-1 and TRBJ2-7; 7 bases align to TRBD1. The trim removed 0 bases at V and 5 bases at J, leaving 5 bases unmatched. Germline CDR1 is SGHRS and CDR2 is YFSETQ. The CDR3 sequence is 14 residues long.

This clone was counted only a few times. This chain uses TRBV5-1 with TRBJ2-5; TRBD2 is a possible D gene (5 bases). The V and J ends lost 5 bases and 5 bases respectively, with 22 bases between them. The length of the CDR3 is 16 residues. Germline values: CDR1 SGHRS, CDR2 YFSETQ. The CDR3 loop is CASRPYPGVGAETQYF. In DNA, the CDR3 is TGCGCCAGCAGACCCTACCCCGGGGTCGGTGCGGAGACCCAGTACTTC.